Listed below are T cell receptor beta chains from one sample, sequenced in a study of T cells after yellow fever vaccination. One entry per CDR3 protein results from TCRdb running MiXCR on the 5' RACE reads. This table holds under 200,000 distinct CDR3 sequences, approximately 10% found once. Sample: CD8+ T cells sorted from PBMCs, taken 15 days after the yellow fever booster vaccination. All receptors derive from a man aged 18 to 30 who received the YFV17D yellow fever vaccine. Each CDR3 is given with its conserved first and last residue. Each record gives: clone size, D gene, V gene, J gene, CDR3 DNA, CDR3 protein. A D gene is named only where the DNA matches it firmly. Part of the rows lack a size; the others show once, few, many or a class for expanded clones.

clone_size: NA
d_call: TRBD1
v_call: TRBV19
j_call: TRBJ2-4
cdr3_nt: TGTGCCAGTAGCGGGACAGGGGGTTTGGTAAACATTCAGTACTTC
cdr3_aa: CASSGTGGLVNIQYF

clone_size: NA
d_call: NA
v_call: TRBV12-3/TRBV12-4
j_call: TRBJ1-2
cdr3_nt: TGTGCCAGCAGTCCCGCCGGTTCTGGCTACACCTTC
cdr3_aa: CASSPAGSGYTF

clone_size: few
d_call: NA
v_call: TRBV30
j_call: TRBJ2-7
cdr3_nt: TGTGCCTGGAGTTGGAGTCCTCTCGGGATCGACGAGCAGTACTTC
cdr3_aa: CAWSWSPLGIDEQYF

clone_size: NA
d_call: NA
v_call: TRBV24-1
j_call: TRBJ2-1
cdr3_nt: TGTGCCACCAGTGGCCAGAGCAATGAGCAGTTCTTC
cdr3_aa: CATSGQSNEQFF

clone_size: few
d_call: TRBD1
v_call: TRBV12-3/TRBV12-4
j_call: TRBJ2-1
cdr3_nt: TGTGCCAGCAGTCTAGGACAGGGGGCGCACAATGAGCAGTTCTTC
cdr3_aa: CASSLGQGAHNEQFF

clone_size: many
d_call: NA
v_call: TRBV5-1
j_call: TRBJ2-1
cdr3_nt: TGCGCCAGCAGCTTGGGGGGGCGGTACAATGAGCAGTTCTTC
cdr3_aa: CASSLGGRYNEQFF

clone_size: few
d_call: NA
v_call: TRBV12-3/TRBV12-4
j_call: TRBJ1-2
cdr3_nt: TGTGCCAGCAGTCAAAGTTATAAGGGGAGAACAGCGCTCCTGGATGGCTACACCTTC
cdr3_aa: CASSQSYKGRTALLDGYTF

clone_size: few
d_call: NA
v_call: TRBV7-9
j_call: TRBJ1-5
cdr3_nt: TGTGCCAGCAGCCACAGCGTAAGTCCCGGGGGGCCCCAGCATTTT
cdr3_aa: CASSHSVSPGGPQHF

clone_size: few
d_call: TRBD2
v_call: TRBV11-2
j_call: TRBJ2-1
cdr3_nt: TGTGCCAGCAGCCCGGGACTAGCGGGGGGGCCCGGGTCCTACAATGAGCAGTTCTTC
cdr3_aa: CASSPGLAGGPGSYNEQFF

clone_size: NA
d_call: TRBD1
v_call: TRBV18
j_call: TRBJ2-3
cdr3_nt: TGTGCCAGCTCACCACGGACAGGGGTTAATAAAGATACGCAGTATTTT
cdr3_aa: CASSPRTGVNKDTQYF

clone_size: NA
d_call: NA
v_call: TRBV30
j_call: TRBJ1-2
cdr3_nt: TGTGCCTGGAGTGACGACGGGGAATTTAACTATGGCTACACCTTC
cdr3_aa: CAWSDDGEFNYGYTF

clone_size: NA
d_call: NA
v_call: TRBV5-6
j_call: TRBJ1-1
cdr3_nt: TGTGCCAGCGGCTCGCCGGGGGACACTGAAGCTTTCTTT
cdr3_aa: CASGSPGDTEAFF

clone_size: NA
d_call: NA
v_call: TRBV12-3/TRBV12-4
j_call: TRBJ1-5
cdr3_nt: TGTGCCAGCACCGCCGGGTCAGTCAATCAGCCCCAGCATTTT
cdr3_aa: CASTAGSVNQPQHF

clone_size: NA
d_call: NA
v_call: TRBV7-9
j_call: TRBJ1-1
cdr3_nt: TGTGCCAGCAGCTTAGGGTCCCTGGGTATTGCTGAAGCTTTCTTT
cdr3_aa: CASSLGSLGIAEAFF

clone_size: NA
d_call: TRBD1
v_call: TRBV7-2
j_call: TRBJ1-4
cdr3_nt: TGTGCCAGCAGCTTAGAATCAGGGGGTGGTGAAAAACTGTTTTTT
cdr3_aa: CASSLESGGGEKLFF

clone_size: NA
d_call: NA
v_call: TRBV7-9
j_call: TRBJ1-1
cdr3_nt: TGTGCCAGCAGCTTAGTGTATCGGACAGCCAACACTGAAGCTTTCTTT
cdr3_aa: CASSLVYRTANTEAFF

clone_size: NA
d_call: NA
v_call: TRBV2
j_call: TRBJ2-4
cdr3_nt: TGTGCCAGCAGTGAATGGGGGACTGAAAACATTCAGTACTTC
cdr3_aa: CASSEWGTENIQYF

clone_size: few
d_call: TRBD1
v_call: TRBV7-9
j_call: TRBJ1-1
cdr3_nt: TGTGCCAGCAGCCCCAAAGACAGGGTCCGGAACACTGAAGCTTTCTTT
cdr3_aa: CASSPKDRVRNTEAFF

clone_size: few
d_call: TRBD2
v_call: TRBV9
j_call: TRBJ2-1
cdr3_nt: TGTGCCAGCAGCGTACCGTTAGCGGGGGGTCCGGGGGATGAGCAGTTCTTC
cdr3_aa: CASSVPLAGGPGDEQFF

clone_size: NA
d_call: TRBD1
v_call: TRBV5-4
j_call: TRBJ2-3
cdr3_nt: TGTGCCAGCAGCTTGGAGGGGGCATACACAGATACGCAGTATTTT
cdr3_aa: CASSLEGAYTDTQYF

clone_size: NA
d_call: NA
v_call: TRBV7-9
j_call: TRBJ2-7
cdr3_nt: TGTGCCAGCAGCTCCGGACATACCTACGAGCAGTACTTC
cdr3_aa: CASSSGHTYEQYF

clone_size: many
d_call: TRBD1
v_call: TRBV5-1
j_call: TRBJ2-7
cdr3_nt: TGCGCCAGCAGTTTACGGACAGGGATTTACGAGCAGTACTTC
cdr3_aa: CASSLRTGIYEQYF

clone_size: few
d_call: NA
v_call: TRBV15
j_call: TRBJ1-1
cdr3_nt: TGTGCCACCAGCAGGAGGGCGGGGAGCAACACTGAAGCTTTCTTT
cdr3_aa: CATSRRAGSNTEAFF

clone_size: NA
d_call: NA
v_call: TRBV14
j_call: TRBJ1-2
cdr3_nt: TGTGCCAGCAGCCCTCCCGACGAGGGCCTCGGTGGCTATGGCTACACCTTC
cdr3_aa: CASSPPDEGLGGYGYTF

clone_size: NA
d_call: NA
v_call: TRBV4-2
j_call: TRBJ2-2
cdr3_nt: TGTGCCAGCAGGGAGGGGGAGAACACCGGGGAGCTGTTTTTT
cdr3_aa: CASREGENTGELFF

clone_size: few
d_call: NA
v_call: TRBV10-3
j_call: TRBJ2-5
cdr3_nt: TGTGCCAGTGGGGGGCTAGACGAGACCCAGTACTTC
cdr3_aa: CASGGLDETQYF

clone_size: few
d_call: TRBD2
v_call: TRBV12-3/TRBV12-4
j_call: TRBJ2-3
cdr3_nt: TGTGCCAGCAGCCGCGGACTAGCGGGAGTGTATTTT
cdr3_aa: CASSRGLAGVYF

clone_size: few
d_call: NA
v_call: TRBV30
j_call: TRBJ1-2
cdr3_nt: TGTGCCTGGACCCAAGCCTATGGCTACACCTTC
cdr3_aa: CAWTQAYGYTF

clone_size: many
d_call: NA
v_call: TRBV12-3/TRBV12-4
j_call: TRBJ2-1
cdr3_nt: TGTGCCAGCAGTTTAATTGGGTTCAACAATGAGCAGTTCTTC
cdr3_aa: CASSLIGFNNEQFF

clone_size: few
d_call: NA
v_call: TRBV24-1
j_call: TRBJ2-1
cdr3_nt: TGTGCCACCAGTGAAGAGGGGGGCCACAATGAGCAGTTCTTC
cdr3_aa: CATSEEGGHNEQFF

clone_size: many
d_call: TRBD2
v_call: TRBV6-4
j_call: TRBJ2-2
cdr3_nt: TGTGCCAGCAGTGAGCGGGGGGACACCGGGGAGCTGTTTTTT
cdr3_aa: CASSERGDTGELFF

clone_size: NA
d_call: NA
v_call: TRBV6-2/TRBV6-3
j_call: TRBJ1-1
cdr3_nt: TGTGCCAGCAGTTACGGGGGTATGAACACTGAAGCTTTCTTT
cdr3_aa: CASSYGGMNTEAFF

clone_size: few
d_call: NA
v_call: TRBV6-1
j_call: TRBJ2-2
cdr3_nt: TGTGCCAGCAGCCGACCGACGGGCACCGGGGAGCTGTTTTTT
cdr3_aa: CASSRPTGTGELFF

clone_size: NA
d_call: NA
v_call: TRBV9
j_call: TRBJ2-1
cdr3_nt: TGTGCCAGCAGCGGCCACGGGGGAGTCTCCTACAATGAGCAGTTCTTC
cdr3_aa: CASSGHGGVSYNEQFF

clone_size: medium-sized
d_call: TRBD1
v_call: TRBV6-5
j_call: TRBJ2-2
cdr3_nt: TGTGCCAGCAGACTCCCGGACAGGGACACCGGGGAGCTGTTTTTT
cdr3_aa: CASRLPDRDTGELFF

clone_size: many
d_call: TRBD1
v_call: TRBV7-9
j_call: TRBJ1-5
cdr3_nt: TGTGCCAGCAGCTTGGGGACAGCGAATCAGCCCCAGCATTTT
cdr3_aa: CASSLGTANQPQHF

clone_size: few
d_call: NA
v_call: TRBV6-2/TRBV6-3
j_call: TRBJ1-1
cdr3_nt: TGTGCCAGCAGTTACTTGGTGAACACTGAAGCTTTCTTT
cdr3_aa: CASSYLVNTEAFF

clone_size: few
d_call: NA
v_call: TRBV7-3
j_call: TRBJ1-2
cdr3_nt: TGTGCCAGCAGCTTAATGGCGGGGGGCAGCTATGGCTACACCTTC
cdr3_aa: CASSLMAGGSYGYTF

clone_size: NA
d_call: NA
v_call: TRBV29-1
j_call: TRBJ2-3
cdr3_nt: TGCAGCGTCACAGATACGCAGTATTTT
cdr3_aa: CSVTDTQYF

clone_size: once
d_call: TRBD1
v_call: TRBV7-6
j_call: TRBJ1-6
cdr3_nt: TGTGCCAGCAGCCGGACAGGGGGCCCGAATTCACCCCTCCACTTT
cdr3_aa: CASSRTGGPNSPLHF

clone_size: NA
d_call: NA
v_call: TRBV7-9
j_call: TRBJ1-1
cdr3_nt: TGTGCCAGCAGCAGTGCTCAGGTCATGAACACTGAAGCTTTCTTT
cdr3_aa: CASSSAQVMNTEAFF

clone_size: many
d_call: NA
v_call: TRBV7-3
j_call: TRBJ1-5
cdr3_nt: TGTGCCAGCCTTTCTACTTCCCTCCGGACCGCCTTGTGGCCCCAGCATTTT
cdr3_aa: CASLSTSLRTALWPQHF

clone_size: few
d_call: NA
v_call: TRBV4-1
j_call: TRBJ1-1
cdr3_nt: TGCGCCAGCAGCCCTCCTGACGGGAACACTGAAGCTTTCTTT
cdr3_aa: CASSPPDGNTEAFF

clone_size: few
d_call: NA
v_call: TRBV5-1
j_call: TRBJ2-2
cdr3_nt: TGCGCCAGCAGCTTGGTCGGGGCGACCGGGGAGCTGTTTTTT
cdr3_aa: CASSLVGATGELFF

clone_size: few
d_call: NA
v_call: TRBV5-4
j_call: TRBJ1-2
cdr3_nt: TGTGCCAGCAGCTGGGGGGGGGTTGACTATGGCTACACCTTC
cdr3_aa: CASSWGGVDYGYTF

clone_size: NA
d_call: NA
v_call: TRBV7-9
j_call: TRBJ2-3
cdr3_nt: TGTGCCAGCAGCCTTAAACCCGACAGAACAGATACGCAGTATTTT
cdr3_aa: CASSLKPDRTDTQYF

clone_size: many
d_call: NA
v_call: TRBV4-3
j_call: TRBJ2-3
cdr3_nt: TGCGCCAGCAGCCAAGAGGAAGTCTCCCCCCGGCGGGATACGCAGTATTTT
cdr3_aa: CASSQEEVSPRRDTQYF

clone_size: NA
d_call: NA
v_call: TRBV19
j_call: TRBJ1-4
cdr3_nt: TGTGCCAGTAGTTTCCAGGGCCCCGCAACTAATGAAAAACTGTTTTTT
cdr3_aa: CASSFQGPATNEKLFF

clone_size: NA
d_call: NA
v_call: TRBV4-3
j_call: TRBJ2-5
cdr3_nt: TGCGCCAGCAGCCAAGATCTGGAACAGGTCGGAGAGACCCAGTACTTC
cdr3_aa: CASSQDLEQVGETQYF

clone_size: few
d_call: TRBD1
v_call: TRBV7-9
j_call: TRBJ2-7
cdr3_nt: TGTGCCAGCAGCTTGGGTACCGGGACAGTCGACGAGCAGTACTTC
cdr3_aa: CASSLGTGTVDEQYF

clone_size: NA
d_call: TRBD1
v_call: TRBV13
j_call: TRBJ2-5
cdr3_nt: TGTGCCAGCAGCTTTAGACAGGGCGAAGAGACCCAGTACTTC
cdr3_aa: CASSFRQGEETQYF